Included here is one TCR beta chain sequence, with context. Its antigen remains unidentified. The sample is drawn from a study of T cell repertoires in cytomegalovirus infection. Whole-study context: Based on public TCR beta signatures, there were indications of CMV infection and of a matching HLA type. General study points: It was HLA-C-restricted CMV-specific TCR beta clonotypes that dominated the response ex vivo.

After removal of 4 bases from V and 7 bases from J, the junction contained 7 bases not matched to a gene. Germline V lookup: CDR1 SQVTM, CDR2 ANQGSEA. This CDR3 is 14 amino acids long. MiXCR, run by TCRdb on the reads, gives a single entry per CDR3 protein. The sample consists of 480,000 or so distinct CDR3 sequences, roughly 12% of them appearing once. The chain is built from TRBV29-1 and TRBJ1-2; 12 bases agree with TRBD1. The sequenced sample was PBMCs. This TCR was sampled from a human donor in good health (CMV status not recorded). Some clones in this sample may be carry-over from other donors' samples. CDR3 in DNA: TGCAGCGTTGGAAGGGACAGGGGGCAAGGTGGCTACACCTTC. This codes for CSVGRDRGQGGYTF.